This entry lists 26 T cell receptor beta chains sequenced from one sample in a study of CXCR3-negative and CXCR3-positive naive CD8 T cells. General study results and limits: TRB CDR3 hydrophobicity was greater in CXCR3-positive naive cells than in CXCR3-negative naive cells.

What these receptors recognize is not known. Researchers prepared the TRB cDNA libraries using 5' RACE with UMI labels. TCRdb reprocessed the 5' RACE reads and keeps a single row for each CDR3 protein, giving no DNA. The sample is made up of around 84,000 distinct CDR3 sequences, and the top ten hold roughly 0.8% of it. Specimen: naive CXCR3+ CD8+ T cells from blood. Subset reported: CD45RO-CCR7+CD27+CD95- naive CD8+ T cells expressing CXCR3 (TNR3+). These receptors originate from a human donor in good health. Some clones in this sample may be carry-over from other donors' samples.

The V and J genes are TRBV29-1 and TRBJ1-2; TCRdb reports TRBD1, a call that lacks DNA to check it against. This CDR3 has 12 residues. Germline V lookup: CDR1 SQVTM, CDR2 ANQGSEA. This CDR3 reads CSVEEGTGGYTF.

The CDR3: CASSEWRTEAFF. V and J are TRBV2 and TRBJ1-1. This CDR3 comprises 12 residues. Germline V gene data show CDR1 as SNHLY and CDR2 as FYNNEI.

The chain links TRBV20-1 to TRBJ2-7; there is no DNA to check the TCRdb D call of TRBD2. The CDR3 contains 17 residues. In germline, CDR1 is DFQATT, CDR2 SNEGSKA (reference sequence). The CDR3 reads CSARDEASGRRSYEQYF.

The chain employs TRBV28 and TRBJ2-7. CDR3 length: 13 residues. Germline values: CDR1 MDHEN, CDR2 SYDVKM. The CDR3 sequence is CASSLLTTYEQYF.

The V gene is TRBV28, the J gene TRBJ2-1. This CDR3 comprises 13 residues. Germline CDR1 is MDHEN and CDR2 is SYDVKM. The CDR3 spells CASSLTADNEQFF.

CDR3: CASSLDLLYGYTF. The chain uses TRBV12-3 or TRBV12-4 and TRBJ1-2. The CDR3 length is 13 residues.

The rearrangement uses TRBV7-6 and TRBJ1-1. Germline assignment: CDR1 SGHVS and CDR2 FNYEAQ. The CDR3 is 11 residues long. The chain's CDR3 is CASSSGEEAFF.

The chain couples TRBV4-1 to TRBJ2-7; TCRdb's D gene call, TRBD1, goes unchecked for lack of DNA. This CDR3 region has 14 residues. CDR1 is MGHRA, CDR2 YSYEKL, per germline. CDR3 in amino acids: CASSQDRGLIEQYF.

V and J are TRBV7-8 and TRBJ2-1; the D gene TCRdb calls, TRBD2, cannot be checked with no DNA. Germline assignment: CDR1 SGHVS and CDR2 FQNEAQ. The CDR3 consists of 17 residues. The CDR3 region is CASIPSPNDRFHNEQFF.

V and J are TRBV29-1 and TRBJ2-7; TCRdb gives TRBD1 as the D gene, but with no DNA this cannot be confirmed. This CDR3 is built from 12 residues. Germline lookup yields CDR1 SQVTM and CDR2 ANQGSEA. CDR3 sequence: CSVETGNYEQYF.

The V call is TRBV5-1, the J call TRBJ1-5. This CDR3 spans 14 amino acids. Germline CDR1 and CDR2: SGHRS and YFSETQ. CDR3 amino acids: CASSAGLSNQPQHF.

The chain recombines TRBV7-8 with TRBJ2-5; the TCRdb D gene call, TRBD2, has no DNA to confirm it. The CDR3 is 14 residues long. From germline, CDR1 is SGHVS and CDR2 FQNEAQ. This chain's CDR3 is CASSSEANQETQYF.

J is TRBJ1-2 and V is TRBV7-9. The CDR3 loop spans 15 amino acids. Per germline, CDR1 SEHNR and CDR2 FQNEAQ (reference sequence). Here the CDR3 reads CASSLEGDRNYGYTF.

V and J are TRBV4-1 and TRBJ1-5; the TCRdb call, TRBD1, lacks DNA for checking. The germline CDR1 and CDR2 sequences are MGHRA and YSYEKL. The CDR3 spans 14 residues. CDR3 amino acids: CASSPDRGQQPQHF.

J is TRBJ2-2 and V is TRBV6-4. CDR3 length equals 13 residues. The germline V gene has CDR1 MRHNA and CDR2 SNTAGT. CDR3 in amino acids: CASSDSEEGELFF.

The chain carries TRBV7-8 and TRBJ2-7. The CDR3 is made up of 14 amino acids. The germline CDR1 and CDR2 sequences are SGHVS and FQNEAQ. CDR3: CASSLDYLAYEQYF. The complete variable domain, with remaining parts taken from reference TRBV7-8 and TRBJ2-7, reads GAGVSQSPRYKVAKRGQDVALRCDPISGHVSLFWYQQALGQGPEFLTYFQNEAQLDKSGLPSDRFFAERPEGSVSTLKIQRTQQEDSAVYLCASSLDYLAYEQYFGPGTRLTVT.

The rearrangement uses TRBV29-1 and TRBJ1-1. The CDR3 consists of 12 residues. Germline V gene data show CDR1 as SQVTM and CDR2 as ANQGSEA. The CDR3: CSVQGGETEAFF.

The chain employs TRBV29-1 and TRBJ2-5; TCRdb gives TRBD2 as the D gene, but with no DNA this cannot be confirmed. The germline CDR1 and CDR2 sequences are SQVTM and ANQGSEA. The CDR3 length is 15 residues. The CDR3 spells CSVYGVERAGETQYF.

The V and J genes are TRBV12-3 or TRBV12-4 and TRBJ2-1. This CDR3 contains 16 residues. CDR3 region: CASSLEPPSSYNEQFF.

The chain couples TRBV15 to TRBJ2-7; the TCRdb D gene call, TRBD1, has no DNA to confirm it. The germline CDR1 and CDR2 sequences are LNHNV and YYDKDF (reference sequence). The CDR3 is 15 residues long. The CDR3 reads CATSRFRTGPDEQYF.

The chain joins TRBV29-1 to TRBJ1-2; lacking DNA, the TRBD1 call made by TCRdb goes unchecked. Germline V CDR1 and CDR2: SQVTM, ANQGSEA. The CDR3 runs 14 residues. The CDR3 protein is CSVETGTGVYGYTF.

The chain combines TRBV29-1 with TRBJ1-1; TCRdb designates TRBD1, a call that cannot be tested without DNA. Per the germline V gene, CDR1 is SQVTM and CDR2 is ANQGSEA. The CDR3 extends over 12 amino acids. CDR3 in amino acids: CSADSLNTEAFF.

The V and J genes are TRBV14 and TRBJ2-6. Germline CDR1 reads SGHDN; CDR2 reads FVKESK. The CDR3 has 19 amino acids. Here the CDR3 reads CASSQEGIVVCSGANVLTF.

This chain connects TRBV11-2 to TRBJ2-7. The CDR3 consists of 13 residues. CDR1 and CDR2 (germline): SGHAT, FQNNGV. This CDR3 is CASSLSLTYEQYF. Complete variable domain (other parts from reference TRBV11-2 and TRBJ2-7): EAGVAQSPRYKIIEKRQSVAFWCNPISGHATLYWYQQILGQGPKLLIQFQNNGVVDDSQLPKDRFSAERLKGVDSTLKIQPAKLEDSAVYLCASSLSLTYEQYFGPGTRLTVT.

The chain couples TRBV11-3 to TRBJ2-1; the D gene TCRdb calls, TRBD1, cannot be checked with no DNA. The CDR3 contains 15 residues. CDR1 and CDR2 (germline): SGHNT, YENEEA. CDR3 amino acids: CASRGRDQKPGEQFF. The variable domain in full, completed from reference TRBV11-3 and TRBJ2-1, reads EAGVVQSPRYKIIEKKQPVAFWCNPISGHNTLYWYLQNLGQGPELLIRYENEEAVDDSQLPKDRFSAERLKGVDSTLKIQPAELGDSAVYLCASRGRDQKPGEQFFGPGTRLTVL.

This chain connects TRBV4-1 to TRBJ2-7; without DNA, the TCRdb call of TRBD2 cannot be checked. The CDR3 is 17 residues long. CDR1 and CDR2 from the germline V gene are MGHRA and YSYEKL. CDR3 region: CASSQGSVQGGTYEQYF.